Below, one TCR beta chain is given with its context. No antigen is known for it. The data are from a study of shared clonotypes between healthy human individuals. Study-wide results and limits: Generation of non-shared clonotypes was less probable than generation of clonotypes shared by all four donors.

Using immunoSEQ multiplex PCR, the repertoire was profiled, and TCRdb retains in-frame clones only, with some absent. The sample consists of roughly 2.6 million clones, around 94% of them appearing once. The CDR3 is 12 residues long. V lost 7 bases, J lost 4 bases, and 10 bases lay in between. Germline CDR1 is SNHLY and CDR2 is FYNNEI. Sequenced: naive CD4+ T cells sorted from blood. The subset here: CD45RA+ positively selected. This sequence was found in a man aged 18 to 30 in good health. V usage is TRBV2 and J usage is TRBJ2-5; D is perhaps TRBD1 (5 bases). The CDR3 DNA is TGTGCCAGCAACCCTCAGGGAGAGACCCAGTACTTC. Translation gives CASNPQGETQYF. The full variable domain, rest sourced from reference TRBV2 and TRBJ2-5, is EPEVTQTPSHQVTQMGQEVILRCVPISNHLYFYWYRQILGQKVEFLVSFYNNEISEKSEIFDDQFSVERPDGSNFTLKIRSTKLEDSAMYFCASNPQGETQYFGPGTRLLVL.